This passage covers 14 T cell receptor beta chains from one sample sequenced in a study of T-cell memory formation after mild COVID-19. One entry per CDR3 protein, called by TCRdb with MiXCR from the 5' RACE reads. The sample yields around 300,000 distinct CDR3 sequences, approximately 13% seen once. The sequenced sample consisted of PBMCs or a T cell subset sorted from them (not recorded which). These TCRs come from a man aged 18 to 29 who had mild COVID-19 (a few samples of this study predate the infection). Cell type and time point are not known.

This chain uses TRBV5-1 with TRBJ2-1; D gene ambiguous. This CDR3 contains 14 residues. In germline, CDR1 is SGHRS, CDR2 YFSETQ. Trimming left V 0 bases short and J 7 bases short, with 11 bases between. DNA of the CDR3: TGCGCCAGCAGCTTGGAGGGCGGCGGAAATGAGCAGTTCTTC. Amino acids: CASSLEGGGNEQFF. Full variable domain (rest looked up from reference TRBV5-1 and TRBJ2-1): KAGVTQTPRYLIKTRGQQVTLSCSPISGHRSVSWYQQTPGQGLQFLFEYFSETQRNKGNFPGRFSGRQFSNSRSEMNVSTLELGDSALYLCASSLEGGGNEQFFGPGTRLTVL.

This clonotype was seen a few times. CDR3 in amino acids: CASSLEGGGSHEQYF. The CDR3 region has the DNA TGTGCCAGCAGCCTTGAGGGGGGCGGAAGCCACGAGCAGTACTTC. The chain couples TRBV7-3 to TRBJ2-7; tentatively, D is TRBD1 or TRBD2 (6 bases each). The CDR3 covers 15 residues. CDR1 and CDR2 from the germline V gene are SGHTA and FQGTGA. Between the trimmed V and J ends, which lost 5 bases and 5 bases, there was a span of 19 bases.

This clonotype appeared a few times. The V gene is TRBV5-1, the J gene TRBJ2-3; D gene ambiguous. This CDR3 has 15 amino acids. V was trimmed by 0 bases and J by 0 bases, leaving 8 bases between them. Germline CDR1 and CDR2: SGHRS and YFSETQ. The CDR3 DNA reads as TGCGCCAGCAGCTTGGCTCTCACTAGCACAGATACGCAGTATTTT. This translates into CASSLALTSTDTQYF. The full variable domain, in which reference TRBV5-1 and TRBJ2-3 provide the parts outside the CDR3, is KAGVTQTPRYLIKTRGQQVTLSCSPISGHRSVSWYQQTPGQGLQFLFEYFSETQRNKGNFPGRFSGRQFSNSRSEMNVSTLELGDSALYLCASSLALTSTDTQYFGPGTRLTVL.

This clonotype was detected only a few times. The chain has TRBV20-1 and TRBJ2-4; 9 nucleotides align to TRBD2. The V gene's germline CDR1 is DFQATT and CDR2 SNEGSKA (reference sequence). This CDR3 region has 13 residues. V was pared by 6 bases and J by 9 bases, with 9 bases of the junction left unmatched. CDR3 sequence reads: CSANLAGLTIQYF. CDR3 DNA: TGCAGTGCAAACCTAGCGGGGTTAACCATTCAGTACTTC.

This clonotype was seen only a few times. This chain links TRBV6-5 with TRBJ2-7; 7 nucleotides agree with TRBD1. V was clipped by 5 bases and J by 5 bases; unmatched bases: 12. This CDR3 is built from 15 residues. The V gene's germline CDR1 is MNHEY and CDR2 SVGAGI. CDR3 DNA: TGTGCCAGCAGTAACACGGACAGGCACACTGACGAGCAGTACTTC. Translating gives CASSNTDRHTDEQYF.

This clonotype has just a few counts. The chain combines TRBV6-5 with TRBJ2-1; D is undetermined. V dropped 6 bases and J dropped 7 bases, with 13 bases sitting between them. This CDR3 has 13 amino acids. Germline lookup yields CDR1 MNHEY and CDR2 SVGAGI. CDR3: CASSLPTRNEQFF. The CDR3 bases are TGTGCCAGCAGCTTACCGACGCGGAATGAGCAGTTCTTC.

This clonotype was seen only a few times. V is TRBV6-5 and J is TRBJ2-1; 10 positions match TRBD2. V lost 5 bases and J lost 4; bases outside the gene matches: 14. The CDR3 is made up of 18 amino acids. Germline CDR1 MNHEY, CDR2 SVGAGI. The CDR3 region has the DNA TGTGCCAGCAGTCCCGGACTAGCGGCCTCCGCGGGATACAATGAGCAGTTCTTC. It yields the protein CASSPGLAASAGYNEQFF.

The chain links TRBV7-2 to TRBJ1-2; D might be TRBD1 (5 bases). The germline gives CDR1 SGHTA, CDR2 FQGNSA. The CDR3 runs to 14 residues. The V end was cut by 5 bases, the J end by 2 bases, with 12 bases between. The CDR3 loop is CASSPAGDNYGYTF. In DNA, the CDR3 is TGTGCCAGCAGCCCCGCCGGGGACAACTATGGCTACACCTTC.

This clonotype has only a few counts. The gene calls are TRBV5-1 and TRBJ2-5, with D perhaps matching TRBD1 or TRBD2 (6 bases each). Trimming took off 4 bases at V and 3 bases at J, with 16 bases between the two ends. This CDR3 comprises 15 residues. CDR1 is SGHRS, CDR2 YFSETQ, per germline. The CDR3 DNA sequence: TGCGCCAGCAGCGTCAACGGGGGCCGAGAAGAGACCCAGTACTTC. This encodes CASSVNGGREETQYF.

The genes are TRBV6-5 and TRBJ2-1, with D hard to call. Germline lookup yields CDR1 MNHEY and CDR2 SVGAGI. V was trimmed by 5 bases and J by 3 bases, leaving 8 bases between them. The CDR3 spans 13 residues. The CDR3 nucleotides read TGTGCCAGCAGTCCCTTGGGCTACAATGAGCAGTTCTTC. This sequence encodes CASSPLGYNEQFF.

CDR3 protein: CASARNLAKNIQYF. For the CDR3, the DNA is TGTGCCAGCGCTCGGAACCTAGCCAAAAACATTCAGTACTTC. The V gene is TRBV5-6, the J gene TRBJ2-4; no clear D gene. In germline, CDR1 is SGHDT, CDR2 YYEEEE. Deletions cut 7 bases from V and 0 bases from J, with 11 bases between. This CDR3 is 14 amino acids long.

This clonotype has ten or more counts. This rearrangement joins TRBV7-2 to TRBJ2-3; D remains ambiguous. Between the trimmed V and J ends, which lost 5 bases and 4 bases, there was a span of 13 bases. Germline lookup yields CDR1 SGHTA and CDR2 FQGNSA. This CDR3 region has 14 residues. Written as DNA, the CDR3 is TGTGCCAGCAGCAAGAACCGGCCGGCAGATACGCAGTATTTT. Its protein product is CASSKNRPADTQYF.

The table lists this clonotype with a count of one. The chain combines TRBV15 with TRBJ2-7, with D perhaps TRBD2 (7 bases). Trimming removed 0 bases from V and 7 bases from J, with 16 bases in between. The CDR3 runs to 15 residues. CDR1 and CDR2 from the germline V gene are LNHNV and YYDKDF (reference sequence). DNA of the CDR3: TGTGCCACCAGCAGAGAACAGGGAGGGTTTTGGGAGCAGTACTTC. Its protein product is CATSREQGGFWEQYF.

The chain is built from TRBV29-1 and TRBJ2-7; 7 bases fit TRBD1. Unmatched junction bases numbered 5, after V lost 3 bases and J lost 0 bases. This CDR3 has 14 residues. CDR1 is SQVTM, CDR2 ANQGSEA, per germline. The CDR3 DNA is TGCAGCGTTGATGTGACAGGGTCCTCCTACGAGCAGTACTTC. This gives the protein CSVDVTGSSYEQYF.